This T cell receptor (beta chain) originates from a study of cytomegalovirus exposure and HLA in healthy donors. Findings of the study overall: Being productive about 87% or about 30% of the time was typical of most TCR beta V segments in an earlier analysis.

A note on this clone: What it recognizes is unknown.

Germline trimming cut 7 bases from V and 0 bases from J; bases unmatched to any gene: 3. The germline V gene has CDR1 MNHEY and CDR2 SVGAGI. There are 14 residues in the CDR3. The primer mix had 60 Vbeta and 13 Jbeta primers. Libraries were prepared by immunoSEQ multiplex PCR; TCRdb keeps only in-frame clonotypes and omits some of them. The sample lists under 200,000 clones, about four fifths occurring once. This chain uses TRBV6-5 with TRBJ1-5; 7 bases are shared with TRBD1. The receptor was isolated from a man in his thirties or forties in good health and CMV-seronegative. Sequenced sample: PBMCs. CDR3: CASNDRASNQPQHF. Here the CDR3 DNA reads TGTGCCAGCAACGACAGGGCTAGCAATCAGCCCCAGCATTTT.